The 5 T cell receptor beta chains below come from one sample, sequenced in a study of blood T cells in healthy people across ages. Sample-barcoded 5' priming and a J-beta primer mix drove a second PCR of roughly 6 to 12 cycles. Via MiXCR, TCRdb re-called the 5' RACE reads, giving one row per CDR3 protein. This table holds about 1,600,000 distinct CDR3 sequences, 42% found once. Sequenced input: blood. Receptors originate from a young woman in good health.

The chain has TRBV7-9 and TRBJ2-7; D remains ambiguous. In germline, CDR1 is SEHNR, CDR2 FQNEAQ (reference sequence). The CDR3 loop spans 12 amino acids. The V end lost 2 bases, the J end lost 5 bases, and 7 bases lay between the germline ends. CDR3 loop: CASSLQSDEQYF. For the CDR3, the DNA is TGTGCCAGCAGCTTACAGTCTGACGAGCAGTACTTC.

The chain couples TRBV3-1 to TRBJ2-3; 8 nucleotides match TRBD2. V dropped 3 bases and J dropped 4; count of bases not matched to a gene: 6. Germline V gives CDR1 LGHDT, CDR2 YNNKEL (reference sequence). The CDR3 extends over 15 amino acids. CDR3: CASSQSAGGSDTQYF. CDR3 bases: TGTGCCAGCAGCCAGAGCGCGGGAGGCTCAGATACGCAGTATTTT.

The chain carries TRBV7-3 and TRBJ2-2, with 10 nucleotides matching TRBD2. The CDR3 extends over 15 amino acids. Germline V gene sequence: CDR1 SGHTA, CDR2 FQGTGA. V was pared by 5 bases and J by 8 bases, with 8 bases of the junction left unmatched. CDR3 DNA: TGTGCCAGCAGCCAAACCCCACTAGCGGGGGGGGAGCTGTTTTTT. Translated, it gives CASSQTPLAGGELFF. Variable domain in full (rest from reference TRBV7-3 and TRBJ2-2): GAGVSQTPSNKVTEKGKYVELRCDPISGHTALYWYRQSLGQGPEFLIYFQGTGAADDSGLPNDRFFAVRPEGSVSTLKIQRTERGDSAVYLCASSQTPLAGGELFFGEGSRLTVL.

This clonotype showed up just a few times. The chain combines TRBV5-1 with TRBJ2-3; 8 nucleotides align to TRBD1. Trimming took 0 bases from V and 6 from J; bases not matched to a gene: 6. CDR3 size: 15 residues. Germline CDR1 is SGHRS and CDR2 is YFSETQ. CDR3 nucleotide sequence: TGCGCCAGCAGCTTGGGTGCAGGGGGCGGGGATACGCAGTATTTT. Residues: CASSLGAGGGDTQYF.

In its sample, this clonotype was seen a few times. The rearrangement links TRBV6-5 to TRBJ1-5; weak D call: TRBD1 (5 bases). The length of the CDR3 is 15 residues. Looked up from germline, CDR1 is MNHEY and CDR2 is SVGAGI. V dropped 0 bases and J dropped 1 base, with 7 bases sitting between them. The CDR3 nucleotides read TGTGCCAGCAGTTACTCAGGGGAGAGCAATCAGCCCCAGCATTTT. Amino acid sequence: CASSYSGESNQPQHF.